The 10 T cell receptor beta chains below were found in one sample sequenced in a study of blood T cell repertoires in COVID-19. Measured with immunoSEQ multiplex PCR; TCRdb has only the in-frame clones, and not every one. The repertoire holds 180,000 or so clones, with roughly 79% as singletons. The sequencing input was peripheral blood. The receptor set was obtained from a woman aged 35 to 49 with COVID-19, enrolled during active disease.

The genes are TRBV6-1 and TRBJ1-5; D not certain. The CDR3 runs 16 residues. Trimming took 2 bases from V and 4 from J, leaving 15 bases between them. Per germline, CDR1 MNHNS and CDR2 SASEGT. CDR3 residues: CASSENVQRINQPQHF. The CDR3, as DNA: TGTGCCAGCAGTGAAAACGTTCAGAGGATAAATCAGCCCCAGCATTTT.

This chain links TRBV2 with TRBJ2-2; 8 bases line up with TRBD2. The CDR3 loop spans 14 amino acids. J was trimmed by 3 bases and V by 6 bases; bases with no gene match: 3. The germline gives CDR1 SNHLY, CDR2 FYNNEI. CDR3 DNA: TGTGCCAGCAGCAAACTAGCGGACACCGGGGAGCTGTTTTTT. It codes for CASSKLADTGELFF.

CDR3 sequence reads: CASSLGISSGRNEQFF. The CDR3 nucleotides read TGTGCCAGCAGCTTAGGGATTTCTAGCGGGAGAAATGAGCAGTTCTTC. This chain connects TRBV7-2 to TRBJ2-1, with 10 positions matching TRBD2. The CDR3 spans 16 residues. The trim removed 1 base at V and 7 bases at J, leaving 7 bases unmatched. Germline lookup yields CDR1 SGHTA and CDR2 FQGNSA. Combining the CDR3 with reference TRBV7-2 and TRBJ2-1 gives the whole variable domain GAGVSQSPSNKVTEKGKDVELRCDPISGHTALYWYRQSLGQGLEFLIYFQGNSAPDKSGLPSDRFSAERTGGSVSTLTIQRTQQEDSAVYLCASSLGISSGRNEQFFGPGTRLTVL.

There are a few counts of this clone. The chain uses TRBV7-2 and TRBJ1-1; no clear D. V lost 2 bases to trimming and J lost 1 base, with 2 bases between them. The CDR3 loop spans 12 amino acids. Germline lookup yields CDR1 SGHTA and CDR2 FQGNSA. The CDR3 DNA reads TGTGCCAGCAGCTTACAGAACACTGAAGCTTTCTTT. It codes for CASSLQNTEAFF.

The chain couples TRBV12-5 to TRBJ1-1; D is perhaps TRBD1 (5 bases). This CDR3 is built from 15 residues. V was cut by 0 bases and J by 4 bases, with 12 bases left in between. In germline, CDR1 is LGHNT, CDR2 FRNRAP. The CDR3 DNA is TGTGCTAGTGGTTTGGTACAAAGGGGAAGCACTGAAGCTTTCTTT. Protein: CASGLVQRGSTEAFF.

The chain couples TRBV4-2 to TRBJ2-1; 16 bases fit TRBD2. The germline V gene encodes CDR1 LGHNA and CDR2 YNFKEQ. J was trimmed by 9 bases and V by 0 bases; bases with no gene match: 11. This CDR3 spans 19 amino acids. The CDR3 loop is CASSQDQGTSGGAVGEQFF. The CDR3 nucleotides read TGTGCCAGCAGCCAAGATCAGGGGACTAGCGGGGGGGCCGTAGGTGAGCAGTTCTTC.

This clone has just one count. This CDR3 reads CASSRQGAWGYTF. CDR3 bases: TGTGCCAGCAGCCGACAGGGGGCGTGGGGCTACACCTTC. The chain has TRBV12-3 or TRBV12-4 and TRBJ1-2, with TRBD1 matching over 10 bases. Trimming took 6 bases from V and 8 from J; bases not matched to a gene: 6. The CDR3 totals 13 residues.

V usage is TRBV6-5 and J usage is TRBJ2-1; possible D gene TRBD2, 5 bases. The CDR3 covers 13 residues. V shed 6 bases and J shed 1 base, with 7 bases lying between them. Germline CDR1 and CDR2: MNHEY and SVGAGI. Written as DNA, the CDR3 is TGTGCCAGCAGCACTAGTTCCTACAATGAGCAGTTCTTC. Translating gives CASSTSSYNEQFF.

This chain uses TRBV7-3 with TRBJ2-5; TRBD2 matches 8 bases. After removal of 0 bases from V and 3 bases from J, the junction contained 3 bases not matched to a gene. Germline V lookup: CDR1 SGHTA, CDR2 FQGTGA. This CDR3 has 15 residues. CDR3 region: CASSLTGLAEETQYF. CDR3 sequence (DNA): TGTGCCAGCAGCTTAACCGGACTAGCAGAAGAGACCCAGTACTTC.

The CDR3 region has the DNA TGTGCCAGCAGCCCCACGGAGCGCCGGGGCTACACCTTC. This codes for CASSPTERRGYTF. J is TRBJ1-2 and V is TRBV5-6; D gene unclear. Germline V gives CDR1 SGHDT, CDR2 YYEEEE. The CDR3 runs 13 residues. Trimming left V 4 bases short and J 8 bases short, with 15 bases between.